The 21 T cell receptor beta chains in this list originate from one sample, sequenced in a study of blood T cell repertoires in COVID-19. Some clones are missing from TCRdb's copy, which holds only in-frame ones; the method was immunoSEQ multiplex PCR. The sample carries some 110,000 clones, approximately 76% recorded once. The sample consisted of peripheral blood. These receptors came from a woman aged 70-85 years with acute or convalescent COVID-19.

Here the CDR3 reads CASSKGGTGRRNEFYEKLFF. CDR3 DNA: TGTGCCAGCAGCAAAGGGGGGACAGGGCGGAGAAACGAATTTTATGAAAAACTGTTTTTT. This chain connects TRBV7-8 to TRBJ1-4; TRBD1 aligns across 9 bases. J was trimmed by 6 bases and V by 5 bases; bases with no gene match: 22. The CDR3 is 20 amino acids. Germline CDR1 and CDR2: SGHVS and FQNEAQ.

V is TRBV25-1 and J is TRBJ1-2; the D gene is possibly TRBD1 (6 bases). The V end was cut by 1 base, the J end by 8 bases, with 17 bases between. Germline V gene lookup returns CDR1 MGHDK and CDR2 SYGVNS. CDR3 size: 15 residues. CDR3 sequence reads: CASSEFATHREGYTF. CDR3 bases: TGTGCCAGCAGTGAATTCGCGACACACAGGGAAGGCTACACCTTC.

This clone was detected only a few times. This chain links TRBV19 with TRBJ1-2; 7 bases align to TRBD1. V lost 5 bases, J lost 0 bases, and 12 bases stayed unmatched. CDR1 LNHDA and CDR2 SQIVND come from the germline V gene (reference sequence). The CDR3 length is 17 residues. In nucleotides, the CDR3 is TGTGCCAGTAGTCCCATAAGGACAGGCAGGTCTAACTATGGCTACACCTTC. It is translated as CASSPIRTGRSNYGYTF.

The CDR3 here is CASSLELPQQYF. The CDR3 nucleotides read TGTGCCAGCAGCTTAGAACTTCCCCAGCAGTACTTC. This chain uses TRBV7-9 with TRBJ2-7; D not resolved. Trimming removed 1 base from V and 8 bases from J, with 9 bases in between. The CDR3 runs 12 residues. CDR1 is SEHNR and CDR2 is FQNEAQ in the germline V gene (reference sequence).

The rearrangement uses TRBV5-1 and TRBJ1-2, with a possible D match to TRBD1 (5 bases). Trimming took 4 bases from V and 5 from J, leaving 21 bases between them. This CDR3 contains 16 residues. CDR1 is SGHRS and CDR2 is YFSETQ in the germline V gene. The CDR3 region has the DNA TGCGCCAGCAGCCATTTTGGGACTCGGGGGGATTATGGCTACACCTTC. This translates into CASSHFGTRGDYGYTF. Full variable domain (outside the CDR3, taken from reference TRBV5-1 and TRBJ1-2): KAGVTQTPRYLIKTRGQQVTLSCSPISGHRSVSWYQQTPGQGLQFLFEYFSETQRNKGNFPGRFSGRQFSNSRSEMNVSTLELGDSALYLCASSHFGTRGDYGYTFGSGTRLTVV.

This sequence joins TRBV7-2 and TRBJ2-3; 11 bases line up with TRBD2. V shed 1 base and J 0 bases; nucleotides not matched to a gene: 9. This CDR3 has 19 amino acids. Germline-derived CDR1 and CDR2 are SGHTA and FQGNSA. CDR3 protein: CASSLVGLAGGRSTDTQYF. CDR3 coding DNA: TGTGCCAGCAGCTTAGTCGGCCTAGCGGGGGGTCGTAGCACAGATACGCAGTATTTT.

This clone was recorded once. Here the CDR3 reads CASSDGQGARETQYF. DNA for the CDR3: TGTGCCAGCAGTGACGGGCAGGGGGCTAGGGAGACCCAGTACTTC. The J gene is TRBJ2-5, the V gene TRBV6-1; TRBD1 aligns across 8 bases. The CDR3 runs to 15 residues. Germline assignment: CDR1 MNHNS and CDR2 SASEGT. The ends lost 3 bases at V and 5 bases at J; junction bases unmatched: 8.

This clone was seen more than once but under ten times. The V and J genes are TRBV18 and TRBJ2-1; TRBD1 matches 10 bases. This CDR3 is 16 amino acids long. Trimming removed 0 bases from V and 3 bases from J; junction bases left unmatched: 2. Germline CDR1 is KGHSH and CDR2 is LQKENI. The CDR3 loop is CASSPPRDRGYNEQFF. The CDR3 DNA is TGTGCCAGCTCACCACCGAGGGACAGGGGCTACAATGAGCAGTTCTTC. Combining the CDR3 with reference TRBV18 and TRBJ2-1 gives the whole variable domain NAGVMQNPRHLVRRRGQEARLRCSPMKGHSHVYWYRQLPEEGLKFMVYLQKENIIDESGMPKERFSAEFPKEGPSILRIQQVVRGDSAAYFCASSPPRDRGYNEQFFGPGTRLTVL.

This chain links TRBV19 with TRBJ1-1; no firm D call. The CDR3 is 17 amino acids. The germline V gene has CDR1 LNHDA and CDR2 SQIVND (reference sequence). Trimming removed 5 bases from V and 3 bases from J, with 22 bases in between. The CDR3 nucleotides are TGTGCCAGTAGTCGGGTAGTACCCTACCTAAGTGACACTGAAGCTTTCTTT. As protein: CASSRVVPYLSDTEAFF. The complete variable domain, with remaining parts taken from reference TRBV19 and TRBJ1-1, reads DGGITQSPKYLFRKEGQNVTLSCEQNLNHDAMYWYRQDPGQGLRLIYYSQIVNDFQKGDIAEGYSVSREKKESFPLTVTSAQKNPTAFYLCASSRVVPYLSDTEAFFGQGTRLTVV.

The V gene is TRBV9, the J gene TRBJ2-3; TRBD1 might be the D (5 bases). Germline V gives CDR1 SGDLS, CDR2 YYNGEE. Trimming left V 6 bases short and J 0 bases short, with 14 bases between. The CDR3 runs 15 residues. CDR3 sequence reads: CASNGRATSTDTQYF. As DNA, the CDR3 is TGTGCCAGCAACGGCAGGGCCACTAGCACAGATACGCAGTATTTT. The variable domain in full, with the rest retrieved from reference TRBV9 and TRBJ2-3, is DSGVTQTPKHLITATGQRVTLRCSPRSGDLSVYWYQQSLDQGLQFLIQYYNGEERAKGNILERFSAQQFPDLHSELNLSSLELGDSALYFCASNGRATSTDTQYFGPGTRLTVL.

The CDR3 sequence is CASSQDRTVETQYF. CDR3 DNA: TGTGCCAGCAGCCAAGATAGGACAGTAGAGACCCAGTACTTC. The chain uses TRBV14 and TRBJ2-5, with D possibly matching TRBD1 (6 bases). The germline V gene has CDR1 SGHDN and CDR2 FVKESK. The CDR3 contains 14 residues. V was shortened by 0 bases and J by 4 bases, with 9 bases between the two germline ends.

This clone was counted between two and nine times. The CDR3, as DNA: TGTGCCAGCAGCGCGGACAGGTTTGCCTACGAGCAGTACTTC. Its translation: CASSADRFAYEQYF. The genes are TRBV2 and TRBJ2-7, with 7 bases aligning to TRBD1. Germline V lookup: CDR1 SNHLY, CDR2 FYNNEI. There are 14 residues in the CDR3. With 6 bases clipped from V and 2 bases from J, the junction kept 7 bases outside the gene matches.

The V call is TRBV29-1, the J call TRBJ1-4; TRBD1 matches 8 bases. Germline lookup yields CDR1 SQVTM and CDR2 ANQGSEA. The CDR3 runs to 14 residues. V was clipped by 6 bases and J by 8 bases; unmatched bases: 11. CDR3 in amino acids: CSVAPTGVGEKLFF. In DNA form, the CDR3 reads TGCAGCGTCGCACCGACAGGGGTGGGGGAAAAACTGTTTTTT.

The chain employs TRBV28 and TRBJ2-7; TRBD1 agrees at 12 bases. CDR3 size: 14 residues. CDR1 is MDHEN and CDR2 is SYDVKM in the germline V gene. Germline trimming cut 2 bases from V and 5 bases from J; bases unmatched to any gene: 1. CDR3 sequence reads: CASSLGTGGDEQYF. Written as DNA, the CDR3 is TGTGCCAGCAGTTTAGGGACAGGGGGCGACGAGCAGTACTTC.

This chain joins TRBV12-3 or TRBV12-4 and TRBJ2-2, with TRBD1 identical over 7 bases. Trimming removed 6 bases from V and 3 bases from J; junction bases left unmatched: 1. The CDR3 runs 13 residues. The CDR3 here is CASRQGYTGELFF. CDR3 in DNA: TGTGCCAGCAGACAGGGGTACACCGGGGAGCTGTTTTTT.

The chain combines TRBV6-5 with TRBJ1-4; 7 bases fit TRBD1. V shed 2 bases and J 5 bases; nucleotides not matched to a gene: 2. The V gene's germline CDR1 is MNHEY and CDR2 SVGAGI. CDR3 length: 14 amino acids. CDR3 coding DNA: TGTGCCAGCAGTTACCAGGGACAGAATGAAAAACTGTTTTTT. Residues: CASSYQGQNEKLFF.

This clone appeared once. The gene calls are TRBV4-3 and TRBJ1-2; D is uncertain. V lost 0 bases and J lost 5, with 7 bases in between. The CDR3 has 13 residues. The germline CDR1 and CDR2 sequences are LGHNA and YSLEER. CDR3 amino acids: CASSQEGGYGYTF. In DNA, the CDR3 is TGCGCCAGCAGCCAAGAGGGAGGGTATGGCTACACCTTC.

The chain couples TRBV14 to TRBJ2-7; D uncertain. The germline V gene has CDR1 SGHDN and CDR2 FVKESK. V shed 1 base and J shed 4 bases, with 11 bases lying between them. This CDR3 comprises 14 residues. The CDR3 DNA is TGTGCCAGCAGCCAAGGAGTCTCGGGTTACGAGCAGTACTTC. Its translation is CASSQGVSGYEQYF.

The chain carries TRBV9 and TRBJ1-2, with D uncertain. The V gene's germline CDR1 is SGDLS and CDR2 YYNGEE. Between the trimmed V and J ends, which lost 1 base and 4 bases, there was a span of 14 bases. The CDR3 runs 15 residues. CDR3 nucleotide sequence: TGTGCCAGCAGCGTAAAAGATAGCGACCCCTATGGCTACACCTTC. Its translation is CASSVKDSDPYGYTF.

The V and J genes are TRBV10-3 and TRBJ1-1, with a possible D match to TRBD1 (5 bases). Germline-derived CDR1 and CDR2 are ENHRY and SYGVKD. V lost 6 bases, J lost 5 bases, and 10 bases lay in between. CDR3 size: 12 residues. The CDR3: CAIRGAGTEAFF. The CDR3 bases are TGTGCCATCAGAGGGGCTGGTACTGAAGCTTTCTTT.

This clone turned up a few times. CDR3 in DNA: TGTGCCAGCAGCTTAGAGGAGGAATTCCTCTATAGCAATCAGCCCCAGCATTTT. It encodes CASSLEEEFLYSNQPQHF. The chain employs TRBV7-9 and TRBJ1-5; unclear D gene. The CDR3 sequence is 18 residues long. The V gene lost 1 base and the J gene lost 0 bases, with 16 bases spanning the gap. Germline V gene sequence: CDR1 SEHNR, CDR2 FQNEAQ (reference sequence).